This entry concerns a single T cell receptor beta chain. The patients with Susac syndrome satisfied recently defined diagnostic criteria for either definite or probable disease. The V gene lost 10 bases and the J gene lost 6 bases, with 10 bases spanning the gap. Germline-derived CDR1 and CDR2 are ENHRY and SYGVKD. This CDR3 has 11 amino acids. This entry is derived from a study of CD8 T cells in Susac syndrome. Overall study context: Patients with Susac syndrome were therapy-naive, on corticosteroids, or on intravenous immunoglobulin alone at blood draw.

A quantity of about 0.45 to 1 ug RNA underwent reverse transcription using random hexamers. The immunoSEQ assay covered 54 Vbeta and 13 Jbeta segments for CDR3. TCRdb reprocessed the immunoSEQ multiplex PCR reads with MiXCR, giving one entry per CDR3 protein. This table holds 150,000 to 190,000 distinct CDR3 sequences, 90% to 95% found once. The sequence was obtained from a human donor with Susac syndrome. The sample was CD4+ T cells from PBMCs. The chain employs TRBV10-3 and TRBJ2-1, with D perhaps matching TRBD2 (6 bases). The CDR3 bases are TGTGCCACTTTAGCGGTCAATGAGCAGTTCTTC. It is translated as CATLAVNEQFF.